Described below is a single T cell receptor beta chain sequence and its context. The antigen is unknown. Germline V CDR1 and CDR2: SGHNT, YYREEE (reference sequence). The length of the CDR3 is 16 residues. V gave up 0 bases and J gave up 0 bases, with 9 bases separating them. The sample is drawn from a study of cytomegalovirus exposure and HLA in healthy donors. Study outcomes and limitations: Association with HLA alleles at 0.05 false discovery rate was found for 16,951 TCR beta sequences in a later analysis.

Vbeta (60) and Jbeta (13) primers were used in the PCR. TCRdb's table, derived via immunoSEQ multiplex PCR, lists solely in-frame clones and lacks some. This sample has 110,000 to 150,000 clones, with 68% found just once. The sample taken for sequencing was PBMCs. The receptor was derived from a man aged 55 to 70 in good health and CMV-seronegative. V gene TRBV5-4 combines with J gene TRBJ2-2; possibly TRBD2 for D (6 bases). The CDR3 loop reads CASSLEAGPNTGELFF. Here the CDR3 DNA reads TGTGCCAGCAGCTTGGAAGCGGGCCCGAACACCGGGGAGCTGTTTTTT.